These 11 T cell receptor beta chains originate from one sample sequenced in a study of blood T cell repertoires in COVID-19. Some clones are missing from TCRdb's copy, which holds only in-frame ones; the method was immunoSEQ multiplex PCR. The sample shows 210,000 or so clones, about 80% of them seen only once. Material for sequencing was peripheral blood. The receptors come from a woman older than 75 with COVID-19, enrolled during active disease.

The CDR3 region is CASSRLAGEYYEQFF. Written as DNA, the CDR3 is TGTGCCAGCAGCCGACTAGCGGGGGAATACTATGAGCAGTTCTTC. The genes are TRBV7-3 and TRBJ2-1; 12 bases line up with TRBD2. Per the germline V gene, CDR1 is SGHTA and CDR2 is FQGTGA. Losses at the gene ends were 5 bases for V and 8 bases for J; bases not matched to a gene: 7. The CDR3 has 15 amino acids.

This CDR3 reads CASANPAAARSYEQYF. The CDR3, as DNA: TGTGCCAGCGCAAACCCTGCGGCGGCCCGCTCCTACGAGCAGTACTTC. This rearrangement joins TRBV3-1 (or the pseudogene TRBV3-2) to TRBJ2-7, with D hard to call. The V gene's germline CDR1 is LGHDT and CDR2 YNNKEL (reference sequence). V was shortened by 8 bases and J by 0 bases, with 20 bases between the two germline ends. The CDR3 sequence is 16 residues long.

This clone was picked up many times. The rearrangement links TRBV7-8 to TRBJ1-1; D not certain. CDR3 length equals 12 residues. Between the trimmed V and J ends, which lost 1 base and 3 bases, there was a span of 3 bases. Germline CDR1 SGHVS, CDR2 FQNEAQ. The CDR3 sequence is CASSLVYTEAFF. CDR3 nucleotide sequence: TGTGCCAGCAGCTTAGTATACACTGAAGCTTTCTTT.

The chain recombines TRBV7-8 with TRBJ2-1; TRBD1 aligns across 8 bases. Germline V gene sequence: CDR1 SGHVS, CDR2 FQNEAQ. The CDR3 is 18 residues long. Trimming cost V 0 bases and J 15 bases; bases outside gene matches: 22. The CDR3, as DNA: TGTGCCAGCAGCTTAGCATCAACCCCCCTCGGACAGGGCCCAGGGTGGTTCTTC. Translating gives CASSLASTPLGQGPGWFF.

CDR3 nucleotides: TGTGCCAGCAGCTTAGATTTGGGGGCCCACTACGAGCAGTACTTC. Residues: CASSLDLGAHYEQYF. This chain joins TRBV11-2 and TRBJ2-7; weak D call: TRBD1 (6 bases). This CDR3 spans 15 amino acids. CDR1 and CDR2 (germline): SGHAT, FQNNGV. Deletions cut 0 bases from V and 3 bases from J, with 12 bases between.

This rearrangement joins TRBV18 to TRBJ1-2, with D unresolved. The CDR3 length is 13 residues. The ends were cut back, 3 bases at V and 1 base at J, with 6 bases in the middle. Germline loops: CDR1 KGHSH, CDR2 LQKENI. The CDR3 reads CASSPPSNYGYTF. The CDR3 DNA sequence: TGTGCCAGCTCACCCCCCAGTAACTATGGCTACACCTTC. Based on the CDR3 plus reference TRBV18 and TRBJ1-2, the full variable domain is NAGVMQNPRHLVRRRGQEARLRCSPMKGHSHVYWYRQLPEEGLKFMVYLQKENIIDESGMPKERFSAEFPKEGPSILRIQQVVRGDSAAYFCASSPPSNYGYTFGSGTRLTVV.

The chain is built from TRBV29-1 and TRBJ2-3, with D tentatively TRBD1 (5 bases). V was shortened by 3 bases and J by 4 bases, with 8 bases between the two germline ends. The CDR3 contains 12 residues. Germline loops: CDR1 SQVTM, CDR2 ANQGSEA. CDR3: CSVDRGADTQYF. CDR3 bases: TGCAGCGTTGATAGGGGCGCAGATACGCAGTATTTT.

The rearrangement links TRBV5-1 to TRBJ2-5; 8 bases fit TRBD1. The CDR3 loop spans 15 amino acids. The V and J ends lost 1 base and 13 bases, in that order; junction bases with no gene match: 15. Germline lookup yields CDR1 SGHRS and CDR2 YFSETQ. The CDR3 loop is CASSLTRDRPSQLYF. For the CDR3, the DNA is TGCGCCAGCAGCTTGACTCGGGACAGGCCCTCCCAACTGTACTTC.

V gene TRBV18 combines with J gene TRBJ1-1; D not resolved. The V and J ends lost 3 bases and 0 bases respectively, with 8 bases between them. The V gene's germline CDR1 is KGHSH and CDR2 LQKENI. The CDR3 is 14 residues long. Written as DNA, the CDR3 is TGTGCCAGCTCACCTAACACCATGAACACTGAAGCTTTCTTT. Protein sequence: CASSPNTMNTEAFF.

The V gene is TRBV12-5, the J gene TRBJ2-7; TRBD1 matches 9 bases. Germline CDR1 LGHNT, CDR2 FRNRAP. The CDR3 consists of 14 residues. With V trimmed by 3 bases and J by 7 bases, 7 bases remained unmatched. The CDR3 reads CASGFLGQGSEQYF. CDR3 sequence (DNA): TGTGCTAGTGGTTTTTTAGGACAGGGGTCTGAGCAGTACTTC.

This CDR3 reads CASGLTDATNEKLFF. The CDR3 nucleotides read TGTGCCAGCGGATTAACAGATGCAACTAATGAAAAACTGTTTTTT. This chain connects TRBV2 to TRBJ1-4, with D unresolved. The length of the CDR3 is 15 residues. Germline CDR1 and CDR2: SNHLY and FYNNEI. V was clipped by 8 bases and J by 0 bases, with 13 bases between them. Looking up the rest from reference TRBV2 and TRBJ1-4 gives the full variable domain: EPEVTQTPSHQVTQMGQEVILRCVPISNHLYFYWYRQILGQKVEFLVSFYNNEISEKSEIFDDQFSVERPDGSNFTLKIRSTKLEDSAMYFCASGLTDATNEKLFFGSGTQLSVL.